What follows are 2 T cell receptor beta chains derived from one specimen sequenced in a study of Ad26.COV2.S vaccination and SARS-CoV-2 variants. The method was immunoSEQ multiplex PCR; TCRdb's version includes in-frame clones alone and lacks a portion of them. The sample includes about 480,000 clones, around 90% seen only once; the top ten take 9.5% to 15%. Treatment meaning: some 19 received Ad26.COV2.S at low or high dose, single or two shots; 5 received placebo; per-sample allocation not given. It was on day 63 after the first vaccine or placebo injection that samples were taken. The starting material was peripheral blood, obtained in a trial of Ad26.COV2.S vaccine versus placebo. The receptors were gathered from a person aged 18 to 65 who received the Ad26.COV2.S COVID-19 vaccine or a placebo.

This chain joins TRBV3-1 (or the pseudogene TRBV3-2) and TRBJ2-7, with 10 positions matching TRBD2. The V gene's germline CDR1 is LGHDT and CDR2 YNNKEL (reference sequence). Unmatched junction bases numbered 6, after V lost 4 bases and J lost 6 bases. The CDR3 totals 14 residues. Here the CDR3 reads CASSRAGGPTEQYF. CDR3 nucleotide sequence: TGTGCCAGCAGCCGAGCGGGAGGGCCAACCGAGCAGTACTTC.

V and J are TRBV3-1 (or the pseudogene TRBV3-2) and TRBJ1-3, with unresolved D. Per germline, CDR1 LGHDT and CDR2 YNNKEL (reference sequence). The V end lost 0 bases, the J end lost 4 bases, and 4 bases lay between the germline ends. The CDR3 sequence is 13 residues long. CDR3 region: CASSQDSGNTIYF. CDR3 nucleotides: TGTGCCAGCAGCCAAGACTCCGGAAACACCATATATTTT.